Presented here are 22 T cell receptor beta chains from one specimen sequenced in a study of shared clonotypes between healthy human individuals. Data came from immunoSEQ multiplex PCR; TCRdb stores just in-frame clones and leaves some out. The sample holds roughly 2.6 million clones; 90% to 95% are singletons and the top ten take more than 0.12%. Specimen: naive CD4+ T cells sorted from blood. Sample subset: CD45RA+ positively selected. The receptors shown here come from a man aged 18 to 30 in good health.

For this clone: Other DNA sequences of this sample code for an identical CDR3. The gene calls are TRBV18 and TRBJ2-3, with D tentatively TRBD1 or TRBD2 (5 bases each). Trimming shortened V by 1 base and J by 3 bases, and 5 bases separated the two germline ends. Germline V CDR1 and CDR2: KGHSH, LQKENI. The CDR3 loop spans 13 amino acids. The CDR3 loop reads CASSPRGTDTQYF. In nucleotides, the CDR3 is TGTGCCAGCTCACCACGGGGGACAGATACGCAGTATTTT.

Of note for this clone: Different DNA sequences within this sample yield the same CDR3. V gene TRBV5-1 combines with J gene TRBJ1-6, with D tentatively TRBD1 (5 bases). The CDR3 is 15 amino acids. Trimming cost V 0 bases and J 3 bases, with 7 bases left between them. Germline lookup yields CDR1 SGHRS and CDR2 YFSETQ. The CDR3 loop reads CASSLDQGYNSPLHF. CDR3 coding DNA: TGCGCCAGCAGCTTGGACCAGGGCTATAATTCACCCCTCCACTTT.

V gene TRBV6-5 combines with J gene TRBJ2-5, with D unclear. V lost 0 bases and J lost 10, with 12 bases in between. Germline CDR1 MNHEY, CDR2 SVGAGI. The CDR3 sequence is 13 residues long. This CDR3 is CASSYSKGRFQYF. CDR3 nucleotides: TGTGCCAGCAGTTACTCGAAAGGGCGGTTCCAGTACTTC.

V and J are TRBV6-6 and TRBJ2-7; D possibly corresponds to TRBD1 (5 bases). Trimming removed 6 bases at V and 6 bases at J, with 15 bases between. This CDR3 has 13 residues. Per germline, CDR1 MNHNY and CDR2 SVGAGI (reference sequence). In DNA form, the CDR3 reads TGTGCCAGCAGCCCTGACAGTCCCTCCGAGCAGTACTTC. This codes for CASSPDSPSEQYF.

CDR3 nucleotides: TGTGCCACCAGCAGAGCGAGCGGGAGCAGGCAAGAGACCCAGTACTTC. Translating gives CATSRASGSRQETQYF. This sequence joins TRBV15 and TRBJ2-5, with 8 bases fitting TRBD2. The V segment lost 1 base and the J segment 2 bases; nucleotides outside the gene matches: 6. In germline, CDR1 is LNHNV, CDR2 YYDKDF (reference sequence). The CDR3 runs to 16 residues.

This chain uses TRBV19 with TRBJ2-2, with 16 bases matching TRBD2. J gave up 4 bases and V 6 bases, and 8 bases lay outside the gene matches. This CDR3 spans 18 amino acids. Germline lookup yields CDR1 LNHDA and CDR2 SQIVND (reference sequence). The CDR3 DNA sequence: TGTGCCAGTAGAGGGACTAGCGGGGGGGCCCTCTTCACCGGGGAGCTGTTTTTT. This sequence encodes CASRGTSGGALFTGELFF.

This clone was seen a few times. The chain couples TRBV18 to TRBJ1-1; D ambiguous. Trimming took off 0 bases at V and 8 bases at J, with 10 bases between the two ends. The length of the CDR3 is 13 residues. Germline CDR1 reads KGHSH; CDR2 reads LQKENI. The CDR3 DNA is TGTGCCAGCTCACCACCCAATAAGGTGGAAGCTTTCTTT. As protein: CASSPPNKVEAFF.

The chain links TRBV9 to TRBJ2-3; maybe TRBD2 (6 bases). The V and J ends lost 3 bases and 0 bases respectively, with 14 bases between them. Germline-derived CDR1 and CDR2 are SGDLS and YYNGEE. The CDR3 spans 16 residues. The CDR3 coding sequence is TGTGCCAGCAGCGCCGGGAGCGGAAAGAGCACAGATACGCAGTATTTT. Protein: CASSAGSGKSTDTQYF.

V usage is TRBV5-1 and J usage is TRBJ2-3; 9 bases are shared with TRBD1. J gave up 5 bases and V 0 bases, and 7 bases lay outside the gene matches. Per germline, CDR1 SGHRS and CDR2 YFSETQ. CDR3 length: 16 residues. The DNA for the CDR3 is TGCGCCAGCAGCTTGGAGGGACAGGGTTATAGAGATACGCAGTATTTT. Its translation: CASSLEGQGYRDTQYF.

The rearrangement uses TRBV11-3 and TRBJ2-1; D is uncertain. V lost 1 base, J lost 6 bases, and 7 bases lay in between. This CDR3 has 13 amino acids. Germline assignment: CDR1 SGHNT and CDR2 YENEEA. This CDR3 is CASSLVPGNEQFF. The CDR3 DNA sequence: TGTGCCAGCAGCTTAGTCCCCGGCAATGAGCAGTTCTTC. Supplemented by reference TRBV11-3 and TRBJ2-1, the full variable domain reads EAGVVQSPRYKIIEKKQPVAFWCNPISGHNTLYWYLQNLGQGPELLIRYENEEAVDDSQLPKDRFSAERLKGVDSTLKIQPAELGDSAVYLCASSLVPGNEQFFGPGTRLTVL.

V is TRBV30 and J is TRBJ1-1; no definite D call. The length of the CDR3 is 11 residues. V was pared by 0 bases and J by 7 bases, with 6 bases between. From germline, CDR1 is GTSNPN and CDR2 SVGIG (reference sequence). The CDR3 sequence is CAWSVVVEAFF. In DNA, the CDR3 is TGTGCCTGGAGTGTAGTAGTTGAAGCTTTCTTT.

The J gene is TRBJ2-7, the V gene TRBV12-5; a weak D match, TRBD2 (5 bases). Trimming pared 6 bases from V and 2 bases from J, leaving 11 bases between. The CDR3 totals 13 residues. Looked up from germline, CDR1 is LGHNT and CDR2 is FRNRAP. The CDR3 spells CASGELGPYEQYF. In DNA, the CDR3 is TGTGCTAGTGGGGAACTAGGCCCCTACGAGCAGTACTTC.

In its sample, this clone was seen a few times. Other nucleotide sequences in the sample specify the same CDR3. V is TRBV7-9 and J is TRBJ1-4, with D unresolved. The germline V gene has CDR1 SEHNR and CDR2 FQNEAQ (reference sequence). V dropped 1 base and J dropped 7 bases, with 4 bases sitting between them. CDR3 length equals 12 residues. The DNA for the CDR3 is TGTGCCAGCAGCTTAGTCGGTGAAAAACTGTTTTTT. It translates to CASSLVGEKLFF.

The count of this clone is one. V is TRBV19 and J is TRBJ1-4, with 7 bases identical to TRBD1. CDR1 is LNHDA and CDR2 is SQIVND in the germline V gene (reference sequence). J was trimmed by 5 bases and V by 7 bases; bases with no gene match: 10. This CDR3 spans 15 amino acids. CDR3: CASKDRHPGNEKLFF. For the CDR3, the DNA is TGTGCCAGTAAGGACAGGCACCCGGGGAATGAAAAACTGTTTTTT.

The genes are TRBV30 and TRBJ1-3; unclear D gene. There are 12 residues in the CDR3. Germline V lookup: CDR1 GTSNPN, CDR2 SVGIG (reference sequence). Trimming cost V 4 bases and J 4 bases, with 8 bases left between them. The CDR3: CAWIPGGNTIYF. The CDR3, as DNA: TGTGCCTGGATACCGGGGGGAAACACCATATATTTT.

CDR3 DNA sequence: TGCGCCAGCAATGACCCGTACCAAGAGACCCAGTACTTC. The encoded protein is CASNDPYQETQYF. The J gene is TRBJ2-5, the V gene TRBV10-2; D not certain. CDR1 WSHSY and CDR2 SAAADI come from the germline V gene. The CDR3 sequence is 13 residues long. The ends were cut back, 7 bases at V and 0 bases at J, with 9 bases in the middle.

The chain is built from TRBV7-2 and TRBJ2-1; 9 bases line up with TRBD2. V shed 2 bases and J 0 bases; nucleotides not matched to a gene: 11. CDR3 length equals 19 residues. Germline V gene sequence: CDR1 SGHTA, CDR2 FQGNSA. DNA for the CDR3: TGTGCCAGCAGCTTATTGGCTAGCGGGGTAAGCAGCTCCTACAATGAGCAGTTCTTC. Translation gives CASSLLASGVSSSYNEQFF.

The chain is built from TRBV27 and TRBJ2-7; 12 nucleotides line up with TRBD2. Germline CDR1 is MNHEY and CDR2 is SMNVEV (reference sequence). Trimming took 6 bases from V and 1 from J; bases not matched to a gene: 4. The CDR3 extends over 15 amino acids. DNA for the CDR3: TGTGCCAGCAGGGGACTAGCGGGTATATCCTACGAGCAGTACTTC. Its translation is CASRGLAGISYEQYF.

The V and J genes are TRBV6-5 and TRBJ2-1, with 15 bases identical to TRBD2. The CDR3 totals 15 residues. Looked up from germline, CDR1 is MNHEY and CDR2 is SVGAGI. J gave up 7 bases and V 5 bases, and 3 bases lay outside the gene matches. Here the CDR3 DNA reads TGTGCCAGCAGTCCCGGGACTAGCGGGAGGAATGAGCAGTTCTTC. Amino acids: CASSPGTSGRNEQFF.

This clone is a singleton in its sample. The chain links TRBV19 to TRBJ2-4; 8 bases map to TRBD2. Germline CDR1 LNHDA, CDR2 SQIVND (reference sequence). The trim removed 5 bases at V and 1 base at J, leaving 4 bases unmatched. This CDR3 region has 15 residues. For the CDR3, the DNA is TGTGCCAGTAGTCCCGGGGGGGGCGCCAAAAACATTCAGTACTTC. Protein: CASSPGGGAKNIQYF.

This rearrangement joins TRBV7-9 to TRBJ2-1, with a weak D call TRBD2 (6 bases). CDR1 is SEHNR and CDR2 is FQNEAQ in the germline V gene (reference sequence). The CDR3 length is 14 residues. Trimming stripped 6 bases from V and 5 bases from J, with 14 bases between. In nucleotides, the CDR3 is TGTGCCAGCAGTATGCGGGGTCAAAACAATGAGCAGTTCTTC. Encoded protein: CASSMRGQNNEQFF. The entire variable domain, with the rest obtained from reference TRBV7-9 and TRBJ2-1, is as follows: DTGVSQNPRHKITKRGQNVTFRCDPISEHNRLYWYRQTLGQGPEFLTYFQNEAQLEKSRLLSDRFSAERPKGSFSTLEIQRTEQGDSAMYLCASSMRGQNNEQFFGPGTRLTVL.

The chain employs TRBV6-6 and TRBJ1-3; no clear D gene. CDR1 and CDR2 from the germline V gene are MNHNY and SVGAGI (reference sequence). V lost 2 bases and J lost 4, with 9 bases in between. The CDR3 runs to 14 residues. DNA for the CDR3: TGTGCCAGCAGTTACGGCCAAATGGGAAACACCATATATTTT. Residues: CASSYGQMGNTIYF.